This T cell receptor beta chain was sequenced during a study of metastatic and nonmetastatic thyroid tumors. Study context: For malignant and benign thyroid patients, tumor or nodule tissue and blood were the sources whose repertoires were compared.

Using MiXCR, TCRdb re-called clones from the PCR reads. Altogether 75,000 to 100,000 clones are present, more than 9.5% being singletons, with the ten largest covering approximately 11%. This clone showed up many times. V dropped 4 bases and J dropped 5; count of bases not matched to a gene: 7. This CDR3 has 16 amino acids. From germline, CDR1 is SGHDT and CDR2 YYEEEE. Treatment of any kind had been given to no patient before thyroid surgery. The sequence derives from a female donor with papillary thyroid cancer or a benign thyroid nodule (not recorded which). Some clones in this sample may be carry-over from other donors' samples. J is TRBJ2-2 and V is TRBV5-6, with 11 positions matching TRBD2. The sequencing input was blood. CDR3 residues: CASSPDSGRVTGELFF. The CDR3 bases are TGTGCCAGCAGCCCTGATAGCGGGAGGGTGACCGGGGAGCTGTTTTTT. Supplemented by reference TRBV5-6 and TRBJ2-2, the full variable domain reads DAGVTQSPTHLIKTRGQQVTLRCSPKSGHDTVSWYQQALGQGPQFIFQYYEEEERQRGNFPDRFSGHQFPNYSSELNVNALLLGDSALYLCASSPDSGRVTGELFFGEGSRLTVL.